The 21 T cell receptor beta chains given below trace back to one sample, sequenced in a study of cytotoxic CD8 clonotypes in ibrutinib-treated CLL. Clones were sequenced by immunoSEQ multiplex PCR, and TCRdb holds only the in-frame ones, with some missing. The sample contains about 45,000 clones, approximately 70% of which appear only once. Sequencing used PBMCs, obtained after 24 months of ibrutinib treatment. The receptors were sampled from a human donor with chronic lymphocytic leukemia.

This chain joins TRBV7-8 and TRBJ2-7; no definite D call. Trimming stripped 4 bases from V and 0 bases from J, with 13 bases between. CDR3 size: 15 residues. The germline V gene has CDR1 SGHVS and CDR2 FQNEAQ. CDR3: CASSSREQISYEQYF. The DNA for the CDR3 is TGTGCCAGCAGCTCCCGAGAGCAGATCTCCTACGAGCAGTACTTC. Full variable domain (rest looked up from reference TRBV7-8 and TRBJ2-7): GAGVSQSPRYKVAKRGQDVALRCDPISGHVSLFWYQQALGQGPEFLTYFQNEAQLDKSGLPSDRFFAERPEGSVSTLKIQRTQQEDSAVYLCASSSREQISYEQYFGPGTRLTVT.

This clone was seen a handful of times. This chain uses TRBV2 with TRBJ2-7; D is unclear. The CDR3 length is 14 residues. CDR1 and CDR2 from the germline V gene are SNHLY and FYNNEI. Between the trimmed V and J ends, which lost 2 bases and 1 base, there was a span of 9 bases. CDR3 residues: CASSERTGSYEQYF. The CDR3 bases are TGTGCCAGCAGTGAACGCACGGGTTCCTACGAGCAGTACTTC.

The chain combines TRBV10-3 with TRBJ1-1; 8 bases map to TRBD1. Germline CDR1 is ENHRY and CDR2 is SYGVKD. Trimming at V came to 2 bases and at J to 5 bases, leaving 10 bases not matched to a gene. The CDR3 is 16 residues long. The CDR3 bases are TGTGCCATCAGTGAGCCCGGACAGGGATCGCGGACTGAAGCTTTCTTT. This translates into CAISEPGQGSRTEAFF.

This rearrangement joins TRBV18 to TRBJ2-4; no clear D. Germline assignment: CDR1 KGHSH and CDR2 LQKENI. V lost 6 bases, J lost 8 bases, and 11 bases lay in between. This CDR3 comprises 12 residues. CDR3 in amino acids: CASSSNQDIQYF. The CDR3 DNA follows: TGTGCCAGCTCCTCCAACCAGGACATTCAGTACTTC.

The sample holds many counts of this clone. This chain connects TRBV2 to TRBJ2-7; perhaps TRBD1 as D (5 bases). Germline CDR1 reads SNHLY; CDR2 reads FYNNEI. V was trimmed by 2 bases and J by 2 bases, leaving 13 bases between them. CDR3 length equals 15 residues. This CDR3 reads CASSEMAGWAYEQYF. CDR3 DNA sequence: TGTGCCAGCAGTGAAATGGCAGGGTGGGCCTACGAGCAGTACTTC.

This CDR3 is CATAGREAPTDTQYF. The DNA for the CDR3 is TGTGCCACCGCTGGCCGAGAAGCTCCGACAGATACGCAGTATTTT. The chain uses TRBV19 and TRBJ2-3, with D unclear. This CDR3 contains 15 residues. The germline V and J ends were trimmed by 10 bases and 3 bases, with 20 bases remaining between them. CDR1 and CDR2 from the germline V gene are LNHDA and SQIVND (reference sequence).

This clone occurred many times. The rearrangement links TRBV2 to TRBJ1-3; D is possibly TRBD1 (5 bases). The CDR3 contains 16 residues. CDR1 SNHLY and CDR2 FYNNEI come from the germline V gene. V lost 4 bases, J lost 2 bases, and 15 bases lay in between. The CDR3 region is CASSVPPGVAGNTIYF. DNA of the CDR3: TGTGCCAGCAGTGTACCACCGGGGGTGGCTGGAAACACCATATATTTT.

This clone was recorded at least ten times. The chain employs TRBV14 and TRBJ2-1; the match to TRBD2 covers 14 bases. V gave up 3 bases and J gave up 0 bases; unmatched junction bases: 7. Germline V lookup: CDR1 SGHDN, CDR2 FVKESK. CDR3 size: 19 residues. In DNA form, the CDR3 reads TGTGCCAGCAGCCACGTTTCAGGACTAGCGGGGGGCTCCTACAATGAGCAGTTCTTC. Protein: CASSHVSGLAGGSYNEQFF.

The chain is built from TRBV10-3 and TRBJ1-2; D is undetermined. The CDR3 totals 12 residues. CDR1 ENHRY and CDR2 SYGVKD come from the germline V gene. Deletions cut 10 bases from V and 5 bases from J, with 14 bases between. The CDR3 loop reads CASAEQWYGYTF. The CDR3 DNA reads TGTGCCAGCGCGGAACAGTGGTATGGCTACACCTTC.

The chain is built from TRBV15 and TRBJ1-4; TRBD1 agrees at 8 bases. The CDR3 loop spans 17 amino acids. V gave up 1 base and J gave up 3 bases; unmatched junction bases: 7. Germline V CDR1 and CDR2: LNHNV, YYDKDF (reference sequence). The DNA of the CDR3 is TGTGCCACCAGCAGAGTGGGGACAGGTCCCTCTAATGAAAAACTGTTTTTT. Translated, it gives CATSRVGTGPSNEKLFF. The variable domain in full, completed from reference TRBV15 and TRBJ1-4, reads DAMVIQNPRYQVTQFGKPVTLSCSQTLNHNVMYWYQQKSSQAPKLLFHYYDKDFNNEADTPDNFQSRRPNTSFCFLDIRSPGLGDTAMYLCATSRVGTGPSNEKLFFGSGTQLSVL.

This clone was detected many times. This chain links TRBV5-1 with TRBJ1-2; D not certain. In germline, CDR1 is SGHRS, CDR2 YFSETQ. This CDR3 comprises 15 residues. With 4 bases removed from V and 7 bases from J, the gap between germline ends came to 20 bases. This CDR3 is CASSPSIEGGGGYTF. CDR3 nucleotide sequence: TGCGCCAGCAGCCCCTCCATCGAGGGAGGAGGTGGCTACACCTTC.

This chain joins TRBV2 and TRBJ1-4; TRBD1 agrees at 8 bases. Germline V gene data show CDR1 as SNHLY and CDR2 as FYNNEI. Trimming at V came to 7 bases and at J to 5 bases, leaving 6 bases not matched to a gene. This CDR3 is built from 14 residues. The CDR3 here is CASTRDRKNEKLFF. CDR3 in DNA: TGTGCCAGCACTAGGGACAGGAAGAATGAAAAACTGTTTTTT.

This clone was counted once. The V call is TRBV5-6, the J call TRBJ2-5; D gene uncertain. The CDR3 sequence is 11 residues long. Germline V gives CDR1 SGHDT, CDR2 YYEEEE. Trimming took 2 bases from V and 3 from J, leaving 2 bases between them. The CDR3 reads CASSFEETQYF. The DNA for the CDR3 is TGTGCCAGCAGCTTTGAAGAGACCCAGTACTTC.

The V call is TRBV28, the J call TRBJ1-2, with 7 bases identical to TRBD1. Germline lookup yields CDR1 MDHEN and CDR2 SYDVKM. This CDR3 region has 13 residues. V shed 2 bases, J shed 5 bases, and the junction held 2 bases outside the gene matches. The CDR3 region has the DNA TGTGCCAGCAGTTTAGACAGGGAATATGGCTACACCTTC. Its protein product is CASSLDREYGYTF.

The chain links TRBV7-8 to TRBJ2-7; 13 bases are a match to TRBD2. The germline V gene encodes CDR1 SGHVS and CDR2 FQNEAQ. The CDR3 is made up of 17 amino acids. V shed 1 base, J shed 2 bases, and the junction held 5 bases outside the gene matches. CDR3 amino acids: CASSLGLGLAGTYEQYF. In nucleotides, the CDR3 is TGTGCCAGCAGCTTAGGATTGGGACTAGCGGGGACCTACGAGCAGTACTTC. The full variable domain, with the rest looked up from reference TRBV7-8 and TRBJ2-7, is GAGVSQSPRYKVAKRGQDVALRCDPISGHVSLFWYQQALGQGPEFLTYFQNEAQLDKSGLPSDRFFAERPEGSVSTLKIQRTQQEDSAVYLCASSLGLGLAGTYEQYFGPGTRLTVT.

The chain joins TRBV10-3 to TRBJ2-4, with 7 bases lining up with TRBD1. In germline, CDR1 is ENHRY, CDR2 SYGVKD. This CDR3 is 15 amino acids long. V shed 0 bases, J shed 3 bases, and the junction held 2 bases outside the gene matches. The CDR3 nucleotides read TGTGCCATCAGTGAGTCCGGGACAGTCAAAAACATTCAGTACTTC. It yields the protein CAISESGTVKNIQYF.

The chain recombines TRBV6-4 with TRBJ2-5, with a possible D match to TRBD2 (6 bases). This CDR3 is built from 12 residues. CDR1 and CDR2 (germline): MRHNA, SNTAGT. The ends were cut back, 11 bases at V and 2 bases at J, with 12 bases in the middle. DNA for the CDR3: TGTGCCCCCTGGGACTCGCAAGAGACCCAGTACTTC. Translating it yields CAPWDSQETQYF.

The rearrangement uses TRBV2 and TRBJ2-7; 8 nucleotides agree with TRBD2. With V trimmed by 7 bases and J by 2 bases, 7 bases remained unmatched. The CDR3 contains 14 residues. Germline lookup yields CDR1 SNHLY and CDR2 FYNNEI. The CDR3 region has the DNA TGTGCCAGCACACTAGCGGATATACCCTACGAGCAGTACTTC. It codes for CASTLADIPYEQYF.

This clone was seen only a few times. V gene TRBV7-2 combines with J gene TRBJ2-1, with D tentatively TRBD1 (6 bases). V gave up 1 base and J gave up 9 bases, with 10 bases separating them. The CDR3 is 13 amino acids. Per the germline V gene, CDR1 is SGHTA and CDR2 is FQGNSA. The CDR3 DNA reads TGTGCCAGCAGCTTAGATCAGGGGAGTGAGCAGTTCTTC. This sequence encodes CASSLDQGSEQFF. The complete variable domain, with remaining parts taken from reference TRBV7-2 and TRBJ2-1, reads GAGVSQSPSNKVTEKGKDVELRCDPISGHTALYWYRQSLGQGLEFLIYFQGNSAPDKSGLPSDRFSAERTGGSVSTLTIQRTQQEDSAVYLCASSLDQGSEQFFGPGTRLTVL.

The rearrangement uses TRBV7-6 and TRBJ2-1; possibly TRBD1 or TRBD2 for D (6 bases each). CDR1 SGHVS and CDR2 FNYEAQ come from the germline V gene. Trimming left V 4 bases short and J 8 bases short, with 12 bases between. This CDR3 spans 13 amino acids. CDR3 in amino acids: CASSSPGGYEQFF. In DNA form, the CDR3 reads TGTGCCAGCAGCTCCCCCGGGGGCTATGAGCAGTTCTTC.

This clone was observed a few times. J is TRBJ1-2 and V is TRBV6-1; D unresolved. Germline V gene lookup returns CDR1 MNHNS and CDR2 SASEGT. Trimming shortened V by 1 base and J by 8 bases, and 8 bases separated the two germline ends. The CDR3 spans 12 residues. CDR3 in DNA: TGTGCCAGCAGTGAAGGGACTAACGGCTACACCTTC. It encodes CASSEGTNGYTF.